This T cell receptor (beta chain) was found in a study of T cells in Graves' hyperthyroidism and ophthalmopathy. This clonotype was recorded many times. Researchers amplified the TCR beta CDR3 regions from RNA transcripts. TCR CDR3 regions were first amplified by RT-PCR with HTBI primers. TCRdb analysed the multiplex PCR reads with MiXCR anew, one entry per CDR3 protein. The sample shows fewer than 450,000 distinct CDR3 sequences, about 18% of them seen only once. The sequence came from a man younger than 35 with Graves' ophthalmopathy. Sequencing was done on a sample of blood.

The CDR3 region has the DNA TGTGCCAGCAGCCAAGGGGGGGGACAGGGGGCCTACGAGCAGTACTTC. This sequence encodes CASSQGGGQGAYEQYF. The chain is built from TRBV3-1 and TRBJ2-7; 11 bases are shared with TRBD1. V trimming: 1 base; J trimming: 2 bases; junction bases outside the gene matches: 4. The CDR3 is 16 amino acids. Germline CDR1 reads LGHDT; CDR2 reads YNNKEL (reference sequence).